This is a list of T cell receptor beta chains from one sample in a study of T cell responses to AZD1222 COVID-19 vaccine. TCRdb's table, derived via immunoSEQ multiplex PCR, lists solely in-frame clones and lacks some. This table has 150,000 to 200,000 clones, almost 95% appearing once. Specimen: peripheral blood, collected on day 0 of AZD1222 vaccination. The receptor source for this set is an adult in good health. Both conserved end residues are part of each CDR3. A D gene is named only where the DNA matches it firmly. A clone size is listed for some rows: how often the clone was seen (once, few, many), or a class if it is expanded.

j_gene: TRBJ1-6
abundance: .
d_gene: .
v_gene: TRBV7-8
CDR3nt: TGTGCCAGCAGCTTAAAATACAGTAATTCACCCCTCCACTTT
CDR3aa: CASSLKYSNSPLHF

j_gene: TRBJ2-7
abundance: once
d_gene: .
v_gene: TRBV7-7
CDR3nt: TGTGCTAGCAGCCCCGGGCGGGGTGTTTTCTACGAGCAGTACTTC
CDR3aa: CASSPGRGVFYEQYF

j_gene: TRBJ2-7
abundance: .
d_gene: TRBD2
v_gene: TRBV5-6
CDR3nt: TGTGCCAGCAGACCTGGGACTAGCGGCCGCTACGAGCAGTACTTC
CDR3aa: CASRPGTSGRYEQYF

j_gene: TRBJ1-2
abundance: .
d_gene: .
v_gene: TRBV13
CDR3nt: TGTGCCAGCACCCCATACGCGACGGGGTCCTCGCCTGGCTACACCTTC
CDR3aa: CASTPYATGSSPGYTF

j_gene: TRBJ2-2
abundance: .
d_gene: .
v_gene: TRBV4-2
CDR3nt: TGTGCCAGCAGCAACTACTGGAACACCGGGGAGCTGTTTTTT
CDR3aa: CASSNYWNTGELFF

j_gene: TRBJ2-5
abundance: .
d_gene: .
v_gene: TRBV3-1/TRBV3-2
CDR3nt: TGTGCCAGCAGCCAAGATTACAGGGTCGAGACCCAGTACTTC
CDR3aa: CASSQDYRVETQYF

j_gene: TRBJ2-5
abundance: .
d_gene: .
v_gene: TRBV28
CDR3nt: TGTGCCAGCAGTTTAGGCGGTTCGTACTTACAAGAGACCCAGTACTTC
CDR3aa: CASSLGGSYLQETQYF

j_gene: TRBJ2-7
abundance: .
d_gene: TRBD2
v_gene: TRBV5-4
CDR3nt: TGTGCCAGCAGCTTGGGACTAGCGGGAGGCCGCTCCTACGAGCAGTACTTC
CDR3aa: CASSLGLAGGRSYEQYF

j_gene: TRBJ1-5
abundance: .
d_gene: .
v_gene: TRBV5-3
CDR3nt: TGTGCCAGAAGCTCCCCACCGACCCAGCATTTT
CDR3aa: CARSSPPTQHF

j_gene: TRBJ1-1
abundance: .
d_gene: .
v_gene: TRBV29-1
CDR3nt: TGCAGCGTTGATTGGGTTTCCGGGGACACTGAAGCTTTCTTT
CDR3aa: CSVDWVSGDTEAFF

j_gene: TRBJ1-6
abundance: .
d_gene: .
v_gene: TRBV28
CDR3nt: TGTGCCAGCAGGACGCTTCAGGGTATAAGCTCCTATAATTCACCCCTCCACTTT
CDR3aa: CASRTLQGISSYNSPLHF

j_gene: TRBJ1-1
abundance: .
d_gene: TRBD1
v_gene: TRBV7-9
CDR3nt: TGTGCCAGCAGCTTGGGGACAGTGAACACTGAAGCTTTCTTT
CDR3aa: CASSLGTVNTEAFF

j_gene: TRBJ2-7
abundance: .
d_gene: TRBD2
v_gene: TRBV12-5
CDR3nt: TGTGCTAGTGGTTTGGCCCCCCGTCTAGCGGAAGACTACGAGCAGTACTTC
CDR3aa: CASGLAPRLAEDYEQYF

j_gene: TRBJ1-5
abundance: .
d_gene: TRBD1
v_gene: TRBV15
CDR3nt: TGTGCCACCAGAGGGGTTAGAGGGGGCGTCAATCAGCCCCAGCATTTT
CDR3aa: CATRGVRGGVNQPQHF

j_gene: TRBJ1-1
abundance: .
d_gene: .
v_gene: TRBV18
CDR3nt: TGTGCCAGCTCACCGGGACACCTGAACACTGAAGCTTTCTTT
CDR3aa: CASSPGHLNTEAFF

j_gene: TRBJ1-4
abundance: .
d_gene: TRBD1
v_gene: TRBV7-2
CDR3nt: TGTGCCAGCAGCTCAGGGGGGGGCGGGTTTGAAAAACTGTTTTTT
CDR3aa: CASSSGGGGFEKLFF

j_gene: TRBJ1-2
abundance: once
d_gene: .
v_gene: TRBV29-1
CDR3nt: TGCAGCGTTGGACAGTCAAAAGCTAACTATGGCTACACCTTC
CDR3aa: CSVGQSKANYGYTF

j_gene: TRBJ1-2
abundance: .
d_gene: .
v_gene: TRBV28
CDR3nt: TGTGCCGGAGGTAAAGCCGTCTATGGCTACACCTTC
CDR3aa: CAGGKAVYGYTF

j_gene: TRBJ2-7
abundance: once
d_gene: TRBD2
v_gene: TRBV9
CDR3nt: TGTGCCAGCAGCGCCGGGACTAGCGGATCCTACGAGCAGTACTTC
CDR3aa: CASSAGTSGSYEQYF

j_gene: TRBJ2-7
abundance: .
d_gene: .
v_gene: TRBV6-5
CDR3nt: TGTGCCAGCAGACGCAGTCCAAGCTCCTACGAGCAGTACTTC
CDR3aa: CASRRSPSSYEQYF